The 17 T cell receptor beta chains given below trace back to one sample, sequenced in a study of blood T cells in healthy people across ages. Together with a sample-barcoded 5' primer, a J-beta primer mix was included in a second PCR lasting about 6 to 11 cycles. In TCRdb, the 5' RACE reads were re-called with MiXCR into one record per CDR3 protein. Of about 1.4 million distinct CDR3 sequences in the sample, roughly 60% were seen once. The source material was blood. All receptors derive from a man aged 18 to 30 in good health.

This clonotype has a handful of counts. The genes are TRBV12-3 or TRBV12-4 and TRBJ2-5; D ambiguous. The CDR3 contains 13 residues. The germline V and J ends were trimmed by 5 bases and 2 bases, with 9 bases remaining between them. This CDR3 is CASSPLNQETQYF. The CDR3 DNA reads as TGTGCCAGCAGTCCACTAAATCAAGAGACCCAGTACTTC.

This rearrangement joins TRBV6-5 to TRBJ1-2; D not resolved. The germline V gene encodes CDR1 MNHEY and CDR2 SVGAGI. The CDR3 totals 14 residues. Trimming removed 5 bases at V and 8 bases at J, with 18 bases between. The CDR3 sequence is CASSLKTVSDGYTF. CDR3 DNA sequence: TGTGCCAGCAGTCTAAAGACTGTCTCGGACGGCTACACCTTC.

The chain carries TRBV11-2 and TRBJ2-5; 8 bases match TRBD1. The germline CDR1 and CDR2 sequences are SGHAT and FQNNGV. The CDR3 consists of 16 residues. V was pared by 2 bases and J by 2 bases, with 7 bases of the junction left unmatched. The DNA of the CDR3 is TGTGCCAGCAGCTTAAGGGGGGACAGGTTACAAGAGACCCAGTACTTC. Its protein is CASSLRGDRLQETQYF.

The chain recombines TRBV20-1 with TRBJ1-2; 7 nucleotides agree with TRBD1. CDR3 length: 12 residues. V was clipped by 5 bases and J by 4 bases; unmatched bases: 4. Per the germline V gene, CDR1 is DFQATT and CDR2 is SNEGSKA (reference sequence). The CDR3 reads CSAGGTVYGYTF. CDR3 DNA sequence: TGCAGTGCTGGGGGGACAGTCTATGGCTACACCTTC.

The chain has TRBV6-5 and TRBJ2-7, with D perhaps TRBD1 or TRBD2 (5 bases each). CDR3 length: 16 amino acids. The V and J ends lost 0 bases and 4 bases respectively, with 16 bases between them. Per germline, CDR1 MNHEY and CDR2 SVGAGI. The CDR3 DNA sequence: TGTGCCAGCAGTTACTCTTCCGACGGGGACGGTTACGAGCAGTACTTC. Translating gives CASSYSSDGDGYEQYF.

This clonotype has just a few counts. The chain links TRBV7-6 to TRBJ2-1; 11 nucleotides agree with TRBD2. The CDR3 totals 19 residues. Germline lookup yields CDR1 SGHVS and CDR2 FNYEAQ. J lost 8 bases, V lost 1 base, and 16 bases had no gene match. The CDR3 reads CASSLGWSSGRASLDEQFF. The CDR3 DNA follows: TGTGCCAGCAGCTTAGGGTGGAGTAGCGGGAGGGCTTCCTTGGATGAGCAGTTCTTC.

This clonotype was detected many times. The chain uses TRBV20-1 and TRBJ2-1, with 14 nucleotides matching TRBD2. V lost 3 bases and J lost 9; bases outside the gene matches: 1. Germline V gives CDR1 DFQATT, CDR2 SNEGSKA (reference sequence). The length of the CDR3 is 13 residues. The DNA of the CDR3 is TGCAGTGCTAGGGGACTAGCGGGAGTTGAGCAGTTCTTC. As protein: CSARGLAGVEQFF.

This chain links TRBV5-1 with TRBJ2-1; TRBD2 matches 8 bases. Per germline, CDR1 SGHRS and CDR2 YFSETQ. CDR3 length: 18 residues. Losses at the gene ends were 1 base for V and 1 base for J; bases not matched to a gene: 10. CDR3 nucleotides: TGCGCCAGCAGCTTGTCGTCTGGCGGGAGGACTTCCTACAATGAGCAGTTCTTC. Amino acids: CASSLSSGGRTSYNEQFF.

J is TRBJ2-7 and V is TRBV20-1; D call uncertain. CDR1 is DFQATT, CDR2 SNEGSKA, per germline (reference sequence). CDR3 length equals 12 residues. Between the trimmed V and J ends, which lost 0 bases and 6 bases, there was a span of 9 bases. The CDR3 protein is CSAREGLSEQYF. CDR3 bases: TGCAGTGCTAGAGAGGGTCTCAGCGAGCAGTACTTC.

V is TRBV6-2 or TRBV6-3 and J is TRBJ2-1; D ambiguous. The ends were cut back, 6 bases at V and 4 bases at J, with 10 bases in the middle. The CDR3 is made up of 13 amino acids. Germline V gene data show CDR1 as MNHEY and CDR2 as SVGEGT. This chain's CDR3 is CASSPTKYNEQFF. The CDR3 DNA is TGTGCCAGCAGCCCCACTAAATACAATGAGCAGTTCTTC.

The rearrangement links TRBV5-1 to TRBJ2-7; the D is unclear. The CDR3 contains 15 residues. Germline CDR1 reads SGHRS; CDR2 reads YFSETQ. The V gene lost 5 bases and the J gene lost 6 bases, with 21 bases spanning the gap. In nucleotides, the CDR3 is TGCGCCAGCAGAAACAGTATAGGATCGACACGCGAGCAGTACTTC. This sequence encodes CASRNSIGSTREQYF.

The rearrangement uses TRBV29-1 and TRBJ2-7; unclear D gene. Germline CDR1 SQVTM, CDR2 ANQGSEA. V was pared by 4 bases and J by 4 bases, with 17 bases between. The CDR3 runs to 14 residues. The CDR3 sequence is CSVASADDPYEQYF. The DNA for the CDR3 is TGCAGCGTTGCGTCGGCGGATGACCCATACGAGCAGTACTTC.

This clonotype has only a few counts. The CDR3 DNA follows: TGTGCCAGCAGTCTGGCGCCAGGCGGCGAGCAGTACTTC. It yields the protein CASSLAPGGEQYF. The V gene is TRBV27, the J gene TRBJ2-7; no clear D gene. Looked up from germline, CDR1 is MNHEY and CDR2 is SMNVEV (reference sequence). The CDR3 length is 13 residues. Trimming removed 5 bases from V and 6 bases from J, with 14 bases in between.

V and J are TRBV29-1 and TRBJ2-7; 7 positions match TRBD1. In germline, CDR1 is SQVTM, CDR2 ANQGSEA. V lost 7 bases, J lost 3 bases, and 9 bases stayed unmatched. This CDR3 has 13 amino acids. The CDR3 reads CSARQGENYEQYF. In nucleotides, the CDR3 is TGCAGCGCCCGACAGGGTGAGAACTACGAGCAGTACTTC.

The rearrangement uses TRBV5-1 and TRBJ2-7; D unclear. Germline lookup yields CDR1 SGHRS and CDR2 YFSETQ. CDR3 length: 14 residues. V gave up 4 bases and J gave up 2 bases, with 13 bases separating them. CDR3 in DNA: TGCGCCAGCAGCCCCGAGGAGTCACCCTACGAGCAGTACTTC. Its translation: CASSPEESPYEQYF.

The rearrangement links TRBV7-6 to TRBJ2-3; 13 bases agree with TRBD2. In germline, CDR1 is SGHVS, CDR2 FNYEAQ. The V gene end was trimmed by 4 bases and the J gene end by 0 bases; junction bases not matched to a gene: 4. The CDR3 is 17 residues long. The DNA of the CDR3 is TGTGCCAGCAGCTCGGGACTAGCGGGGTCTAGCACAGATACGCAGTATTTT. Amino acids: CASSSGLAGSSTDTQYF.

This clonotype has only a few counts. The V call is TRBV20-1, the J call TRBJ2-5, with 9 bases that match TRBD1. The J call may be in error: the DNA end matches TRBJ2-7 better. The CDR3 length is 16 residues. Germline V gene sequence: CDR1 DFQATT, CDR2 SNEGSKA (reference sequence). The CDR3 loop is CSASSLSGTGLYEQYF. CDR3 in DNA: TGCAGTGCTTCTAGTCTCTCCGGGACAGGGCTTTACGAGCAGTACTTC.